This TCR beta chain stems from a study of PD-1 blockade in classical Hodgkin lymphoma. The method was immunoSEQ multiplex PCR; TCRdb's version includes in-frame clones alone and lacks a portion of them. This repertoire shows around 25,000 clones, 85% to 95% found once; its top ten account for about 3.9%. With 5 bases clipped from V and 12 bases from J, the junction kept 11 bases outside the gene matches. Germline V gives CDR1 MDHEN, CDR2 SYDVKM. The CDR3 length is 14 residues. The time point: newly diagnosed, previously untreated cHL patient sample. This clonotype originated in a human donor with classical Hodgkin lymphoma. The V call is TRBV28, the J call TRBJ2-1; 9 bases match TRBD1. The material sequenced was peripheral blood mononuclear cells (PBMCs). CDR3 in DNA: TGTGCCAGCAGTCACGGGGACAGGGAGTTCGGGCAGTTCTTC. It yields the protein CASSHGDREFGQFF.